Each of the 32 T cell receptor beta chains below was sequenced from the same sample in a study of blood T cell repertoires in COVID-19. The method was immunoSEQ multiplex PCR; TCRdb's version includes in-frame clones alone and lacks a portion of them. The table has 160,000 or so clones, more than 85% seen once; the top ten hold roughly 2.1%. The specimen sequenced was peripheral blood. These receptors all stem from a woman in her fifties or sixties with COVID-19, enrolled during active disease.

The J gene is TRBJ1-6, the V gene TRBV5-1; 8 bases are shared with TRBD1. In germline, CDR1 is SGHRS, CDR2 YFSETQ. With 4 bases clipped from V and 13 bases from J, the junction kept 7 bases outside the gene matches. CDR3 size: 13 residues. For the CDR3, the DNA is TGCGCCAGCAGCGTCGGGACAGGTCGGCCCCTCCACTTT. Translation: CASSVGTGRPLHF.

The chain recombines TRBV5-6 with TRBJ1-5; 7 nucleotides line up with TRBD1. The J segment lost 7 bases and the V segment lost 3 bases, leaving 4 bases of the junction unmatched. CDR1 is SGHDT and CDR2 is YYEEEE in the germline V gene. The CDR3 is made up of 13 amino acids. CDR3 loop: CASSSQGGQPQHF. The CDR3 DNA sequence: TGTGCCAGCAGCTCCCAGGGGGGACAGCCCCAGCATTTT.

This clone was recorded once. V is TRBV6-5 and J is TRBJ1-2; D perhaps matches TRBD1 (5 bases). The germline V gene encodes CDR1 MNHEY and CDR2 SVGAGI. The V and J ends lost 0 bases and 7 bases respectively, with 12 bases between them. The CDR3 extends over 14 amino acids. CDR3 residues: CASSYSRQGGGYTF. In nucleotides, the CDR3 is TGTGCCAGCAGTTACTCGAGGCAGGGAGGTGGCTACACCTTC.

The V and J genes are TRBV18 and TRBJ1-2; D not resolved. Germline values: CDR1 KGHSH, CDR2 LQKENI. V was cut by 3 bases and J by 10 bases, with 18 bases left in between. The CDR3 length is 14 residues. This CDR3 reads CASSPTHLKIDYTF. The CDR3 nucleotides are TGTGCCAGCTCACCGACACATCTTAAAATTGACTACACCTTC.

The gene calls are TRBV14 and TRBJ1-6; 8 nucleotides line up with TRBD1. There are 14 residues in the CDR3. Germline V gene sequence: CDR1 SGHDN, CDR2 FVKESK. V shed 3 bases, J shed 6 bases, and the junction held 1 base outside the gene matches. DNA for the CDR3: TGTGCCAGCAGCCATGACAGGGGTAATTCACCCCTCCACTTT. It yields the protein CASSHDRGNSPLHF. Supplemented by reference TRBV14 and TRBJ1-6, the full variable domain reads EAGVTQFPSHSVIEKGQTVTLRCDPISGHDNLYWYRRVMGKEIKFLLHFVKESKQDESGMPNNRFLAERTGGTYSTLKVQPAELEDSGVYFCASSHDRGNSPLHFGNGTRLTVT.

This clone has a handful of counts. This rearrangement joins TRBV5-1 to TRBJ1-2, with D perhaps matching TRBD1 (6 bases). Germline V gene data show CDR1 as SGHRS and CDR2 as YFSETQ. V shed 0 bases and J shed 5 bases, with 14 bases lying between them. CDR3 length equals 15 residues. CDR3 sequence: CASSLGGGAQYGYTF. The CDR3 DNA sequence: TGCGCCAGCAGCTTGGGCGGGGGGGCGCAGTATGGCTACACCTTC.

The rearrangement uses TRBV30 and TRBJ1-1; weak D call: TRBD1 (6 bases). The V end lost 3 bases, the J end lost 1 base, and 9 bases lay between the germline ends. The CDR3 sequence is 13 residues long. Germline V lookup: CDR1 GTSNPN, CDR2 SVGIG (reference sequence). In DNA, the CDR3 is TGTGCCTGGAGCGGGACACGGAACACTGAAGCTTTCTTT. Translation: CAWSGTRNTEAFF. Filled out from reference TRBV30 and TRBJ1-1, the complete variable domain reads SQTIHQWPATLVQPVGSPLSLECTVEGTSNPNLYWYRQAAGRGLQLLFYSVGIGQISSEVPQNLSASRPQDRQFILSSKKLLLSDSGFYLCAWSGTRNTEAFFGQGTRLTVV.

The genes are TRBV6-5 and TRBJ2-1, with 10 bases aligning to TRBD1. CDR1 is MNHEY, CDR2 SVGAGI, per germline. Germline trimming cut 7 bases from V and 6 bases from J; bases unmatched to any gene: 3. The CDR3 has 13 residues. The CDR3 nucleotides are TGTGCCAGCATTTGGACAGGGGGCAATGAGCAGTTCTTC. Its translation is CASIWTGGNEQFF.

The V and J genes are TRBV7-9 and TRBJ1-1; D remains ambiguous. The germline gives CDR1 SEHNR, CDR2 FQNEAQ (reference sequence). V lost 5 bases, J lost 6 bases, and 10 bases lay in between. The CDR3 covers 12 residues. CDR3 amino acids: CASSLLKPEAFF. In DNA form, the CDR3 reads TGTGCCAGCAGCCTGCTCAAGCCTGAAGCTTTCTTT.

This clone was seen only once. For the CDR3, the DNA is TGTGCCAGCAGTGAAGCCGGGGGGGCCTACGAGCAGTACTTC. Translating gives CASSEAGGAYEQYF. The chain has TRBV6-1 and TRBJ2-7; 8 nucleotides align to TRBD2. After removal of 0 bases from V and 2 bases from J, the junction contained 0 bases not matched to a gene. CDR1 and CDR2 (germline): MNHNS, SASEGT. This CDR3 spans 14 amino acids.

This sequence joins TRBV15 and TRBJ1-1; TRBD1 matches 10 bases. The trim removed 8 bases at V and 10 bases at J, leaving 10 bases unmatched. Germline V gene lookup returns CDR1 LNHNV and CDR2 YYDKDF (reference sequence). The CDR3 runs to 13 residues. This CDR3 reads CATARDRGGVAFF. The CDR3 DNA sequence: TGTGCCACCGCTAGGGACAGGGGAGGAGTAGCTTTCTTT.

Worth noting for this clone: The junction departs from the called germline gene at one end, perhaps through a read error. The chain links TRBV23-1 to TRBJ1-3; D unclear. Being an ORF, TRBV23-1 has a function that is uncertain. The CDR3 extends over 15 amino acids. CDR3 loop: CASSQLGVAGNTTYF. The CDR3 DNA is TGCGCCAGCAGCCAACTAGGTGTAGCCGGAAACACCACATATTTT.

With respect to this clone: Distinct nucleotide sequences in the sample also encode this CDR3. This rearrangement joins TRBV6-5 to TRBJ1-2; 8 bases are shared with TRBD1. Per germline, CDR1 MNHEY and CDR2 SVGAGI. The CDR3 covers 15 residues. V gave up 0 bases and J gave up 4 bases; unmatched junction bases: 4. In DNA, the CDR3 is TGTGCCAGCAGTTACTCAGGCGGACAGGGCTATGGCTACACCTTC. Its protein product is CASSYSGGQGYGYTF.

This chain connects TRBV4-3 to TRBJ1-2; weak D call: TRBD1 (5 bases). CDR1 and CDR2 (germline): LGHNA, YSLEER. This CDR3 region has 17 residues. V dropped 0 bases and J dropped 0 bases, with 14 bases sitting between them. CDR3: CASSQDRGRRTNYGYTF. CDR3 nucleotides: TGCGCCAGCAGCCAAGATAGGGGCAGGCGGACTAACTATGGCTACACCTTC.

The rearrangement joins TRBV7-2 to TRBJ1-1; D not certain. The length of the CDR3 is 15 residues. Germline-derived CDR1 and CDR2 are SGHTA and FQGNSA. Trimming took off 0 bases at V and 1 base at J, with 9 bases between the two ends. DNA of the CDR3: TGTGCCAGCAGCTTAGCGAGGGTGAGGAACACTGAAGCTTTCTTT. This encodes CASSLARVRNTEAFF.

This clone was seen just once. The rearrangement joins TRBV18 to TRBJ1-6; 9 bases are shared with TRBD1. V lost 2 bases and J lost 5; bases outside the gene matches: 7. CDR1 and CDR2 from the germline V gene are KGHSH and LQKENI. The CDR3 runs to 17 residues. In DNA, the CDR3 is TGTGCCAGCTCACCAGGACACGGGACAGGGCATAATTCACCCCTCCACTTT. It translates to CASSPGHGTGHNSPLHF.

This chain connects TRBV7-9 to TRBJ1-4; D remains unclear. V lost 1 base and J lost 7, with 7 bases in between. Germline-derived CDR1 and CDR2 are SEHNR and FQNEAQ (reference sequence). This CDR3 is 13 amino acids long. The CDR3 DNA is TGTGCCAGCAGCTTAGAAAATAGTGAAAAACTGTTTTTT. Translated, it gives CASSLENSEKLFF.

V usage is TRBV7-2 and J usage is TRBJ2-7, with TRBD1 matching over 10 bases. This CDR3 contains 16 residues. CDR1 is SGHTA, CDR2 FQGNSA, per germline. Trimming at V came to 1 base and at J to 7 bases, leaving 10 bases not matched to a gene. CDR3 in DNA: TGTGCCAGCAGCTTAGAAGGGACAGGGGCCCCTCGGGAGCAGTACTTC. This gives the protein CASSLEGTGAPREQYF.

V is TRBV7-2 and J is TRBJ2-1; 7 bases are a match to TRBD1. The CDR3 length is 15 residues. V shed 5 bases and J 0 bases; nucleotides not matched to a gene: 4. Looked up from germline, CDR1 is SGHTA and CDR2 is FQGNSA. The CDR3 coding sequence is TGTGCCAGCAGCCAAGGGACAGCCTCCTACAATGAGCAGTTCTTC. It yields the protein CASSQGTASYNEQFF.

The rearrangement uses TRBV3-1 (or the pseudogene TRBV3-2) and TRBJ1-2, with TRBD1 matching over 7 bases. Trimming removed 0 bases from V and 7 bases from J; junction bases left unmatched: 5. In germline, CDR1 is LGHDT, CDR2 YNNKEL (reference sequence). The CDR3 has 14 amino acids. The CDR3 spells CASSQDEGARGYTF. The CDR3 DNA sequence: TGTGCCAGCAGCCAAGATGAGGGGGCGCGTGGCTACACCTTC.

The J gene is TRBJ1-3, the V gene TRBV6-1; 7 nucleotides line up with TRBD1. Germline trimming cut 0 bases from V and 2 bases from J; bases unmatched to any gene: 4. This CDR3 is 16 amino acids long. Per germline, CDR1 MNHNS and CDR2 SASEGT. The CDR3 region has the DNA TGTGCCAGCAGTGAAGCGCCACAGGGGACTGGAAACACCATATATTTT. Translating gives CASSEAPQGTGNTIYF.

The chain links TRBV5-1 to TRBJ1-1, with a possible D match to TRBD1 (6 bases). Germline CDR1 reads SGHRS; CDR2 reads YFSETQ. The CDR3 is made up of 15 amino acids. Trimming removed 0 bases at V and 6 bases at J, with 15 bases between. CDR3 region: CASSLGQGDMAEAFF. As DNA, the CDR3 is TGCGCCAGCAGCTTGGGCCAAGGGGACATGGCTGAAGCTTTCTTT.

This clone was detected only once. The V and J genes are TRBV19 and TRBJ1-2; perhaps TRBD1 as D (6 bases). The V end was cut by 7 bases, the J end by 0 bases, with 18 bases between. The CDR3 totals 16 residues. Germline loops: CDR1 LNHDA, CDR2 SQIVND (reference sequence). This CDR3 reads CASTRQATGANYGYTF. CDR3 sequence (DNA): TGTGCCAGTACTCGGCAGGCGACAGGAGCTAACTATGGCTACACCTTC.

This clone is a singleton in its sample. The gene calls are TRBV2 and TRBJ1-2, with 7 nucleotides matching TRBD1. CDR1 is SNHLY and CDR2 is FYNNEI in the germline V gene. J was trimmed by 0 bases and V by 7 bases; bases with no gene match: 14. The CDR3 contains 17 residues. CDR3 nucleotides: TGTGCCAGCAATCCCGAGGGGGCCCGAAGAACTAACTATGGCTACACCTTC. Amino acid sequence: CASNPEGARRTNYGYTF.

CDR3 sequence (DNA): TGTGCCAGCAGCCCGGGAGTGAGGAGAACTAACTATGGCTACACCTTC. Its protein product is CASSPGVRRTNYGYTF. The chain recombines TRBV3-1 (or the pseudogene TRBV3-2) with TRBJ1-2; D remains unclear. The length of the CDR3 is 16 residues. Germline values: CDR1 LGHDT, CDR2 YNNKEL (reference sequence). V gave up 4 bases and J gave up 0 bases, with 15 bases separating them.

The rearrangement joins TRBV19 to TRBJ1-5; a possible D gene is TRBD1 (6 bases). Germline-derived CDR1 and CDR2 are LNHDA and SQIVND (reference sequence). CDR3 length equals 14 residues. V lost 6 bases, J lost 7 bases, and 16 bases lay in between. The CDR3 DNA reads TGTGCCAGTAGGACAGGTACCAAAGACCAGCCCCAGCATTTT. It specifies CASRTGTKDQPQHF.

DNA for the CDR3: TGCGCCAGCGGAAAAATCGACAGGGCCAACAATGAGCAGTTCTTC. Amino acid sequence: CASGKIDRANNEQFF. V gene TRBV4-1 combines with J gene TRBJ2-1, with 7 bases lining up with TRBD1. The CDR3 covers 15 residues. V lost 8 bases to trimming and J lost 5 bases; unmatched junction nucleotides: 12. Germline CDR1 MGHRA, CDR2 YSYEKL.

The V gene is TRBV12-3 or TRBV12-4, the J gene TRBJ2-1; no definite D call. The CDR3 contains 11 residues. Trimming took off 7 bases at V and 4 bases at J, with 5 bases between the two ends. The CDR3 loop is CASISYNEQFF. The CDR3 DNA reads as TGTGCCAGCATATCTTACAATGAGCAGTTCTTC.

The J gene is TRBJ2-3, the V gene TRBV5-1, with TRBD2 as a possible D gene (6 bases). Germline values: CDR1 SGHRS, CDR2 YFSETQ. This CDR3 comprises 17 residues. The V end was cut by 0 bases, the J end by 2 bases, with 16 bases between. DNA of the CDR3: TGCGCCAGCAGCTTGGAGGGGACTGCCATACTCACAGATACGCAGTATTTT. As protein: CASSLEGTAILTDTQYF.

V usage is TRBV19 and J usage is TRBJ1-4, with 9 bases lining up with TRBD1. CDR3 length: 16 amino acids. CDR1 and CDR2 from the germline V gene are LNHDA and SQIVND (reference sequence). The ends lost 5 bases at V and 7 bases at J; junction bases unmatched: 11. The CDR3 protein is CASSHHTGGASEKLFF. CDR3 sequence (DNA): TGTGCCAGTAGTCATCACACAGGGGGCGCGAGTGAAAAACTGTTTTTT.

V usage is TRBV6-2 or TRBV6-3 and J usage is TRBJ1-6; 8 nucleotides agree with TRBD1. V was clipped by 6 bases and J by 1 base; unmatched bases: 5. This CDR3 is built from 16 residues. The germline CDR1 and CDR2 sequences are MNHEY and SVGEGT. Here the CDR3 reads CASSNGDRSYNSPLHF. The CDR3 nucleotides read TGTGCCAGCAGCAACGGGGACAGGTCCTATAATTCACCCCTCCACTTT.

The rearrangement joins TRBV18 to TRBJ2-3; unclear D gene. Germline CDR1 KGHSH, CDR2 LQKENI. The ends were cut back, 3 bases at V and 4 bases at J, with 5 bases in the middle. The CDR3 extends over 12 amino acids. The chain's CDR3 is CASSPSSDTQYF. In DNA form, the CDR3 reads TGTGCCAGCTCACCGTCCTCAGATACGCAGTATTTT.